The 32 T cell receptor beta chains listed next were all sequenced from one sample in a study of blood T cell repertoires in COVID-19. Clones were read by immunoSEQ multiplex PCR, and TCRdb kept only the in-frame ones, dropping some. This sample yields roughly 280,000 clones, of which more than 85% are seen a single time; around 5% belongs to the top ten. Sequencing was performed on peripheral blood. These receptors were taken from a woman between 55 and 75 years old with COVID-19, enrolled during active disease.

The chain recombines TRBV21-1 with TRBJ1-1; TRBD1 is the table's D call, not checked against the DNA. TRBV21-1 is reported as a pseudogene. CDR3 length equals 17 residues. The CDR3 coding sequence is TGTGCCAGCAGCAAAAAGACCCCCTACAGGGAGAACACTGAAGCTTTCTTT. Translation gives CASSKKTPYRENTEAFF.

This clone was counted once. The same CDR3 is also encoded by other DNA sequences in this sample. The chain employs TRBV9 and TRBJ2-1, with D unresolved. The CDR3 totals 14 residues. V lost 0 bases to trimming and J lost 5 bases, with 9 bases between them. Germline CDR1 reads SGDLS; CDR2 reads YYNGEE. In DNA form, the CDR3 reads TGTGCCAGCAGCGTAGTTGCCGGAGACAATGAGCAGTTCTTC. This gives the protein CASSVVAGDNEQFF.

This chain uses TRBV5-1 with TRBJ1-6; the D is unclear. Germline V gives CDR1 SGHRS, CDR2 YFSETQ. Trimming took off 0 bases at V and 6 bases at J, with 13 bases between the two ends. This CDR3 region has 16 residues. This CDR3 is CASSLELGVGNSPLHF. The CDR3, as DNA: TGCGCCAGCAGCTTGGAGCTGGGAGTGGGTAATTCACCCCTCCACTTT.

The rearrangement uses TRBV3-1 (or the pseudogene TRBV3-2) and TRBJ2-2; possibly TRBD2 for D (5 bases). Germline lookup yields CDR1 LGHDT and CDR2 YNNKEL (reference sequence). Deletions cut 7 bases from V and 4 bases from J, with 16 bases between. This CDR3 contains 15 residues. The DNA of the CDR3 is TGTGCCAGCAACCCCACGAGAGGGATCACCGGGGAGCTGTTTTTT. This sequence encodes CASNPTRGITGELFF.

V usage is TRBV2 and J usage is TRBJ1-3; TRBD1 aligns across 9 bases. CDR3 length equals 16 residues. Trimming took 4 bases from V and 2 from J; bases not matched to a gene: 6. The V gene's germline CDR1 is SNHLY and CDR2 FYNNEI. Written as DNA, the CDR3 is TGTGCCAGCAGTGCGGGGACAGGGTTAACTGGAAACACCATATATTTT. Translating gives CASSAGTGLTGNTIYF. The full variable domain, in which reference TRBV2 and TRBJ1-3 provide the parts outside the CDR3, is EPEVTQTPSHQVTQMGQEVILRCVPISNHLYFYWYRQILGQKVEFLVSFYNNEISEKSEIFDDQFSVERPDGSNFTLKIRSTKLEDSAMYFCASSAGTGLTGNTIYFGEGSWLTVV.

The chain carries TRBV7-7 and TRBJ2-5, with D possibly TRBD2 on 6 matching bases. The CDR3 extends over 15 amino acids. The germline gives CDR1 SSHAT, CDR2 FNYEAQ (reference sequence). V gave up 2 bases and J gave up 9 bases, with 19 bases separating them. The CDR3 coding sequence is TGTGCCAGCAGCTTACGTCTAGCGAGGCCCGGGGCCCAGTACTTC. Encoded protein: CASSLRLARPGAQYF.

V and J are TRBV4-1 and TRBJ1-1, with 7 bases identical to TRBD1. The CDR3 spans 14 residues. Germline CDR1 MGHRA, CDR2 YSYEKL. V gave up 4 bases and J gave up 3 bases; unmatched junction bases: 5. The CDR3 loop reads CASSRRQGDTEAFF. The CDR3 bases are TGCGCCAGCAGCCGACGACAGGGCGACACTGAAGCTTTCTTT.

The chain recombines TRBV10-3 with TRBJ1-4; D call uncertain. The V end was cut by 0 bases, the J end by 7 bases, with 12 bases between. CDR1 and CDR2 (germline): ENHRY, SYGVKD. This CDR3 comprises 15 residues. The DNA for the CDR3 is TGTGCCATCAGTGAGTCGGGAGGGCTCGGTGAAAAACTGTTTTTT. Translation gives CAISESGGLGEKLFF.

The chain recombines TRBV11-3 with TRBJ1-3; 7 bases line up with TRBD1. From germline, CDR1 is SGHNT and CDR2 YENEEA. CDR3 length equals 14 residues. Trimming cost V 6 bases and J 2 bases; bases outside gene matches: 4. CDR3 sequence reads: CASSQGQAGNTIYF. The CDR3 nucleotides are TGTGCCAGCAGTCAAGGACAGGCTGGAAACACCATATATTTT.

The CDR3 region is CAWSVGGTYEQYF. CDR3 nucleotides: TGTGCCTGGAGTGTAGGCGGAACCTACGAGCAGTACTTC. This chain links TRBV30 with TRBJ2-7; D is ambiguous. The length of the CDR3 is 13 residues. Germline V lookup: CDR1 GTSNPN, CDR2 SVGIG (reference sequence). Trimming cost V 0 bases and J 2 bases, with 8 bases left between them.

V usage is TRBV7-6 and J usage is TRBJ2-7, with TRBD2 identical over 11 bases. Germline lookup yields CDR1 SGHVS and CDR2 FNYEAQ. V dropped 0 bases and J dropped 0; count of bases not matched to a gene: 1. The CDR3 covers 16 residues. The CDR3 is CASSLAGTSGSYEQYF. The CDR3, as DNA: TGTGCCAGCAGCTTAGCCGGGACTAGCGGCTCCTACGAGCAGTACTTC.

The V call is TRBV10-3, the J call TRBJ2-5, with D possibly being TRBD2 (5 bases). The V and J ends lost 4 bases and 5 bases respectively, with 26 bases between them. In germline, CDR1 is ENHRY, CDR2 SYGVKD. The CDR3 is 18 residues long. For the CDR3, the DNA is TGTGCCATCAGTGCCCACCGTAGTGGGCCGAGGGAGAGGGAGACCCAGTACTTC. It translates to CAISAHRSGPRERETQYF.

The chain couples TRBV7-9 to TRBJ1-1; 9 positions match TRBD1. The germline CDR1 and CDR2 sequences are SEHNR and FQNEAQ (reference sequence). CDR3 length: 16 residues. V lost 5 bases, J lost 7 bases, and 14 bases stayed unmatched. CDR3 residues: CASSARPGTGYGEAFF. For the CDR3, the DNA is TGTGCCAGCAGCGCCCGGCCCGGGACAGGGTATGGTGAAGCTTTCTTT.

V and J are TRBV5-4 and TRBJ1-4; maybe TRBD1 (5 bases). From germline, CDR1 is SGHNT and CDR2 YYREEE (reference sequence). The CDR3 runs 15 residues. V dropped 0 bases and J dropped 4 bases, with 10 bases sitting between them. CDR3 nucleotide sequence: TGTGCCAGCAGCTTGGTGGCGGGACTTAATGAAAAACTGTTTTTT. It encodes CASSLVAGLNEKLFF.

The rearrangement uses TRBV10-3 and TRBJ2-1; D ambiguous. Germline values: CDR1 ENHRY, CDR2 SYGVKD. Trimming cost V 6 bases and J 0 bases, with 9 bases left between them. The CDR3 loop spans 14 amino acids. For the CDR3, the DNA is TGTGCCATCAGGGCGGATAGCTCCTACAATGAGCAGTTCTTC. This encodes CAIRADSSYNEQFF.

The V and J genes are TRBV30 and TRBJ2-4; weak D call: TRBD1 (6 bases). V lost 8 bases to trimming and J lost 0 bases, with 20 bases between them. The germline gives CDR1 GTSNPN, CDR2 SVGIG (reference sequence). The CDR3 spans 16 residues. CDR3 residues: CAHSPGHRLAKNIQYF. The CDR3, as DNA: TGTGCCCATTCACCGGGACACAGACTAGCCAAAAACATTCAGTACTTC. Together with reference TRBV30 and TRBJ2-4, the CDR3 gives the full variable domain: SQTIHQWPATLVQPVGSPLSLECTVEGTSNPNLYWYRQAAGRGLQLLFYSVGIGQISSEVPQNLSASRPQDRQFILSSKKLLLSDSGFYLCAHSPGHRLAKNIQYFGAGTRLSVL.

This chain connects TRBV10-3 to TRBJ2-1, with 7 positions matching TRBD1. Per the germline V gene, CDR1 is ENHRY and CDR2 is SYGVKD. The CDR3 has 15 residues. V shed 5 bases, J shed 5 bases, and the junction held 9 bases outside the gene matches. The CDR3 DNA reads as TGTGCCATCAGTAGACAGGGTTTACTAAACAATGAGCAGTTCTTC. This translates into CAISRQGLLNNEQFF.

The J gene is TRBJ2-5, the V gene TRBV24-1; TRBD1 aligns across 9 bases. Trimming took 1 base from V and 5 from J; bases not matched to a gene: 10. The V gene's germline CDR1 is KGHDR and CDR2 SFDVKD. The CDR3 contains 17 residues. Here the CDR3 reads CATSDFRRTGVQETQYF. CDR3 sequence (DNA): TGTGCCACCAGTGATTTTCGAAGGACAGGGGTGCAGGAGACCCAGTACTTC.

This chain joins TRBV28 and TRBJ1-3, with a weak D call TRBD1 (5 bases). This CDR3 has 15 amino acids. In germline, CDR1 is MDHEN, CDR2 SYDVKM. The V and J ends lost 2 bases and 0 bases respectively, with 8 bases between them. CDR3 bases: TGTGCCAGCAGTTTACAGGGTATCTCTGGAAACACCATATATTTT. This translates into CASSLQGISGNTIYF.

V usage is TRBV21-1 and J usage is TRBJ2-2; TRBD1, the table's D call, lacks a check against the DNA. TRBV21-1 is recorded as a pseudogene. This CDR3 comprises 15 residues. Here the CDR3 reads CASSHTGVWTGELFF. The CDR3 DNA follows: TGTGCCAGCAGCCACACAGGGGTTTGGACCGGGGAGCTGTTTTTT.

The rearrangement joins TRBV5-4 to TRBJ2-1; TRBD2 matches at 7 bases. The CDR3 is 17 amino acids. Per the germline V gene, CDR1 is SGHNT and CDR2 is YYREEE (reference sequence). V trimming: 4 bases; J trimming: 1 base; junction bases outside the gene matches: 11. CDR3 sequence reads: CASSPEASGISYNEQFF. Written as DNA, the CDR3 is TGTGCCAGCAGCCCGGAAGCGAGCGGGATATCCTACAATGAGCAGTTCTTC. Together with reference TRBV5-4 and TRBJ2-1, the CDR3 gives the full variable domain: ETGVTQSPTHLIKTRGQQVTLRCSSQSGHNTVSWYQQALGQGPQFIFQYYREEENGRGNFPPRFSGLQFPNYSSELNVNALELDDSALYLCASSPEASGISYNEQFFGPGTRLTVL.

V and J are TRBV11-3 and TRBJ2-1, with TRBD2 matching 14 bases. Germline assignment: CDR1 SGHNT and CDR2 YENEEA. Trimming at V came to 5 bases and at J to 16 bases, leaving 10 bases not matched to a gene. This CDR3 spans 14 amino acids. DNA for the CDR3: TGTGCCAGCAGCCCCGGGACTAGCGGGAGCGCGCGCTTCTTC. Translating it yields CASSPGTSGSARFF.

The chain is built from TRBV7-2 and TRBJ1-5; 8 bases map to TRBD1. Germline CDR1 and CDR2: SGHTA and FQGNSA. Unmatched junction bases numbered 11, after V lost 6 bases and J lost 4 bases. CDR3 size: 16 residues. The CDR3 region has the DNA TGTGCCAGCAGTCTTCCCACCGGGACAGGAAATCAGCCCCAGCATTTT. Translation gives CASSLPTGTGNQPQHF.

The CDR3 region has the DNA TGCAGCGTTGCTTCCGGGACAAGAGCCTACAATGAGCAGTTCTTC. Translating it yields CSVASGTRAYNEQFF. The rearrangement joins TRBV29-1 to TRBJ2-1; D possibly corresponds to TRBD1 (6 bases). CDR1 and CDR2 from the germline V gene are SQVTM and ANQGSEA. This CDR3 spans 15 amino acids. The V end lost 4 bases, the J end lost 2 bases, and 15 bases lay between the germline ends.

The chain links TRBV3-1 (or the pseudogene TRBV3-2) to TRBJ2-5; TRBD2 matches 8 bases. V dropped 0 bases and J dropped 3; count of bases not matched to a gene: 3. This CDR3 has 15 amino acids. Looked up from germline, CDR1 is LGHDT and CDR2 is YNNKEL (reference sequence). This chain's CDR3 is CASSQDQLAEETQYF. The CDR3 DNA follows: TGTGCCAGCAGCCAAGATCAACTAGCGGAAGAGACCCAGTACTTC.

This chain joins TRBV3-1 (or the pseudogene TRBV3-2) and TRBJ1-5; 7 positions match TRBD1. J was trimmed by 3 bases and V by 1 base; bases with no gene match: 12. The germline V gene has CDR1 LGHDT and CDR2 YNNKEL (reference sequence). The CDR3 totals 18 residues. The CDR3 nucleotides are TGTGCCAGCAGCCAAGGTGGTCAGGGGGTGGGGAACAATCAGCCCCAGCATTTT. It codes for CASSQGGQGVGNNQPQHF.

The count of this clone is one. V gene TRBV18 combines with J gene TRBJ1-1; D not certain. V was cut by 2 bases and J by 5 bases, with 12 bases left in between. Germline V gene data show CDR1 as KGHSH and CDR2 as LQKENI. The CDR3 runs 14 residues. CDR3 nucleotides: TGTGCCAGCTCACCAGTAGGGCGCGGGACTGAAGCTTTCTTT. Its translation is CASSPVGRGTEAFF.

The chain carries TRBV29-1 and TRBJ2-1, with 8 positions matching TRBD2. CDR3 size: 15 residues. CDR1 is SQVTM, CDR2 ANQGSEA, per germline. The ends lost 4 bases at V and 4 bases at J; junction bases unmatched: 9. The CDR3 DNA follows: TGCAGCGTTGTCCTAGCGGGTTTCACTTACAATGAGCAGTTCTTC. It is translated as CSVVLAGFTYNEQFF.

This clone turned up a few times. This rearrangement joins TRBV28 to TRBJ1-5; D is perhaps TRBD1 (6 bases). The V end was cut by 4 bases, the J end by 6 bases, with 16 bases between. This CDR3 is 15 amino acids long. Germline V lookup: CDR1 MDHEN, CDR2 SYDVKM. CDR3 sequence reads: CASSSDGGAIQPQHF. The CDR3, as DNA: TGTGCCAGCAGTTCCGACGGGGGGGCAATTCAGCCCCAGCATTTT. Variable domain in full (rest from reference TRBV28 and TRBJ1-5): DVKVTQSSRYLVKRTGEKVFLECVQDMDHENMFWYRQDPGLGLRLIYFSYDVKMKEKGDIPEGYSVSREKKERFSLILESASTNQTSMYLCASSSDGGAIQPQHFGDGTRLSIL.

This chain uses TRBV9 with TRBJ2-5, with 10 nucleotides matching TRBD1. The trim removed 2 bases at V and 5 bases at J, leaving 6 bases unmatched. There are 15 residues in the CDR3. CDR1 is SGDLS, CDR2 YYNGEE, per germline. CDR3 region: CASSVRQGAIETQYF. For the CDR3, the DNA is TGTGCCAGCAGCGTGAGACAGGGGGCGATTGAGACCCAGTACTTC.

The chain employs TRBV5-1 and TRBJ2-2; the match to TRBD2 covers 7 bases. Germline CDR1 is SGHRS and CDR2 is YFSETQ. V gave up 4 bases and J gave up 1 base; unmatched junction bases: 4. The CDR3 length is 15 residues. This chain's CDR3 is CASSPSGGNTGELFF. In DNA form, the CDR3 reads TGCGCCAGCAGCCCCTCGGGGGGGAACACCGGGGAGCTGTTTTTT.

The chain has TRBV7-2 and TRBJ1-3; TRBD1 matches at 8 bases. This CDR3 has 16 residues. Per germline, CDR1 SGHTA and CDR2 FQGNSA. The V segment lost 5 bases and the J segment 0 bases; nucleotides outside the gene matches: 6. CDR3 residues: CASSGQGPRSGNTIYF. The CDR3 DNA reads as TGTGCCAGCAGCGGACAGGGCCCCCGCTCTGGAAACACCATATATTTT.